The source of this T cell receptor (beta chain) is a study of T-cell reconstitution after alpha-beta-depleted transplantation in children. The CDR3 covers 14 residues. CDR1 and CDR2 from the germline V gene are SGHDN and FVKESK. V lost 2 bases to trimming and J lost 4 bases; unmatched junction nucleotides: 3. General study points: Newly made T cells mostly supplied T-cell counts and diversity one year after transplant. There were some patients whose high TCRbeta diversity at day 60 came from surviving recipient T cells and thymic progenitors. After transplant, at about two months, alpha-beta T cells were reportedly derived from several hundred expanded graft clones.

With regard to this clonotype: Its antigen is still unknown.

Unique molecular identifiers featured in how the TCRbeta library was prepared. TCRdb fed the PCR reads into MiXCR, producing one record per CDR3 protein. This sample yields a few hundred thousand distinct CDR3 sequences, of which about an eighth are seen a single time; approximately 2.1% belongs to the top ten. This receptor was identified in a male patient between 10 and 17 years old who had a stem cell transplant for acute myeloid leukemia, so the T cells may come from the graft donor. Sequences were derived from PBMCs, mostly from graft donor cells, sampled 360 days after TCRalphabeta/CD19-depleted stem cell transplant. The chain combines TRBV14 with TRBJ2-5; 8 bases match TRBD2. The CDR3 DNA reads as TGTGCCAGCAGCCAACAGCTAGCGGGAGAGACCCAGTACTTC. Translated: CASSQQLAGETQYF.